The 28 T cell receptor beta chains in this list originate from one sample, sequenced in a study of OX40 agonist ivuxolimab in advanced cancers. TCRdb keeps only in-frame clones here, not all; method: immunoSEQ multiplex PCR. The sample holds more than 55,000 clones; roughly 80% are singletons and the top ten take about 5%. The sequences come from CD4+ or CD8+ T cells sorted from blood, collected in a trial of the OX40 agonist ivuxolimab. The receptor set was obtained from an adult with an advanced solid tumor such as melanoma, head and neck, liver or kidney cancer.

Only a few counts were recorded for this clone. This chain joins TRBV9 and TRBJ2-7; TRBD2 might be the D (6 bases). This CDR3 is 14 amino acids long. Germline CDR1 reads SGDLS; CDR2 reads YYNGEE. V was pared by 3 bases and J by 9 bases, with 19 bases between. CDR3 bases: TGTGCCAGCAGCGCCGGGGGTCTCGATCGGCGGCAGTACTTC. Its translation: CASSAGGLDRRQYF.

The chain links TRBV11-3 to TRBJ2-1, with TRBD1 matching 9 bases. There are 14 residues in the CDR3. V shed 5 bases, J shed 7 bases, and the junction held 6 bases outside the gene matches. Per the germline V gene, CDR1 is SGHNT and CDR2 is YENEEA. Here the CDR3 reads CASSLMTGGNEQFF. DNA of the CDR3: TGTGCCAGCAGCCTTATGACAGGGGGAAATGAGCAGTTCTTC.

The chain joins TRBV30 to TRBJ1-1; D might be TRBD1 (5 bases). Germline V CDR1 and CDR2: GTSNPN, SVGIG (reference sequence). The CDR3 runs to 13 residues. V lost 0 bases and J lost 3, with 8 bases in between. The DNA for the CDR3 is TGTGCCTGGAGTGTACGGGGGTACACTGAAGCTTTCTTT. Its protein product is CAWSVRGYTEAFF.

V gene TRBV5-6 combines with J gene TRBJ1-2; 9 bases are shared with TRBD1. J gave up 5 bases and V 4 bases, and 3 bases lay outside the gene matches. Germline CDR1 is SGHDT and CDR2 is YYEEEE. This CDR3 is built from 13 residues. This CDR3 is CASSRDREYGYTF. CDR3 coding DNA: TGTGCCAGCAGCCGGGACAGGGAATATGGCTACACCTTC.

The chain joins TRBV6-6 to TRBJ2-5; D is possibly TRBD1 (5 bases). Trimming cost V 6 bases and J 5 bases, with 16 bases left between them. Per germline, CDR1 MNHNY and CDR2 SVGAGI (reference sequence). The CDR3 is 14 residues long. CDR3 loop: CASRVRVRSETQYF. For the CDR3, the DNA is TGTGCCAGCAGGGTCAGGGTCCGATCGGAGACCCAGTACTTC.

The V and J genes are TRBV7-2 and TRBJ2-5; the match to TRBD2 covers 11 bases. V dropped 3 bases and J dropped 4; count of bases not matched to a gene: 4. This CDR3 contains 15 residues. The germline V gene has CDR1 SGHTA and CDR2 FQGNSA. The CDR3: CASSFPSGRSETQYF. CDR3 nucleotide sequence: TGTGCCAGCAGCTTCCCTAGCGGGAGGTCAGAGACCCAGTACTTC. Based on the CDR3 plus reference TRBV7-2 and TRBJ2-5, the full variable domain is GAGVSQSPSNKVTEKGKDVELRCDPISGHTALYWYRQSLGQGLEFLIYFQGNSAPDKSGLPSDRFSAERTGGSVSTLTIQRTQQEDSAVYLCASSFPSGRSETQYFGPGTRLLVL.

DNA for the CDR3: TGCGCCAGCAGCTTGGACAGGGGTGGGACTGAAGCTTTCTTT. It encodes CASSLDRGGTEAFF. V usage is TRBV5-1 and J usage is TRBJ1-1; 7 nucleotides agree with TRBD1. The CDR3 is made up of 14 amino acids. The germline CDR1 and CDR2 sequences are SGHRS and YFSETQ. V shed 0 bases and J 5 bases; nucleotides not matched to a gene: 4.

V and J are TRBV4-2 and TRBJ1-5; D call uncertain. V was cut by 0 bases and J by 6 bases, with 12 bases left in between. The CDR3 covers 15 residues. The germline CDR1 and CDR2 sequences are LGHNA and YNFKEQ. The CDR3 bases are TGTGCCAGCAGCCAAGATGTGACATCGGGTCAGCCCCAGCATTTT. This gives the protein CASSQDVTSGQPQHF.

The chain uses TRBV7-9 and TRBJ1-5; 8 bases line up with TRBD1. Trimming removed 5 bases from V and 7 bases from J; junction bases left unmatched: 7. Germline lookup yields CDR1 SEHNR and CDR2 FQNEAQ (reference sequence). The CDR3 contains 14 residues. In DNA, the CDR3 is TGTGCCAGCAGCGCCACAGGGGGGAACCAGCCCCAGCATTTT. It specifies CASSATGGNQPQHF.

The chain carries TRBV7-3 and TRBJ2-3; possibly TRBD2 for D (6 bases). The CDR3 sequence is 16 residues long. Germline loops: CDR1 SGHTA, CDR2 FQGTGA. Trimming removed 5 bases at V and 2 bases at J, with 17 bases between. The CDR3 DNA reads TGTGCCAGCAGCCGAGAAGCGGGCGTCAACACAGATACGCAGTATTTT. Residues: CASSREAGVNTDTQYF.

V and J are TRBV6-5 and TRBJ2-7, with a weak D call TRBD2 (5 bases). The CDR3 length is 14 residues. Germline loops: CDR1 MNHEY, CDR2 SVGAGI. Trimming removed 2 bases from V and 6 bases from J, with 14 bases in between. The CDR3 nucleotides are TGTGCCAGCAGTTACGTACCGGGAATTGGCGAGCAGTACTTC. This encodes CASSYVPGIGEQYF.

This chain links TRBV7-2 with TRBJ2-2, with TRBD1 matching over 10 bases. The CDR3 has 17 amino acids. Trimming removed 3 bases from V and 6 bases from J; junction bases left unmatched: 10. Per the germline V gene, CDR1 is SGHTA and CDR2 is FQGNSA. CDR3 loop: CASSLHPGQGRAGELFF. The CDR3 region has the DNA TGTGCCAGCAGCTTGCATCCGGGACAGGGGAGAGCCGGGGAGCTGTTTTTT.

Written as DNA, the CDR3 is TGTGCCAGCAGCTTGAAGAAACCGGGACAGGGGTTTGAGGAGCTGTTTTTT. It encodes CASSLKKPGQGFEELFF. The gene calls are TRBV7-7 and TRBJ2-2, with 10 bases lining up with TRBD1. Trimming cost V 3 bases and J 10 bases; bases outside gene matches: 14. Germline V gives CDR1 SSHAT, CDR2 FNYEAQ (reference sequence). CDR3 length equals 17 residues.

The genes are TRBV19 and TRBJ1-3; 7 bases are shared with TRBD1. The CDR3 loop spans 15 amino acids. CDR1 is LNHDA, CDR2 SQIVND, per germline (reference sequence). Trimming removed 9 bases from V and 4 bases from J; junction bases left unmatched: 12. CDR3 nucleotides: TGTGCCAGCCGTGGCGGAGGGGGCTTCGGAAACACCATATATTTT. Amino acids: CASRGGGGFGNTIYF.

This clone was recorded a few times. The rearrangement uses TRBV5-1 and TRBJ2-5; no reliable D call. The ends were cut back, 7 bases at V and 2 bases at J, with 18 bases in the middle. This CDR3 has 15 residues. Germline V gene lookup returns CDR1 SGHRS and CDR2 YFSETQ. In DNA form, the CDR3 reads TGCGCCAGCGCCCAACTAACAGCCTCGCAAGAGACCCAGTACTTC. It is translated as CASAQLTASQETQYF.

V gene TRBV6-5 combines with J gene TRBJ1-1; 7 bases fit TRBD1. There are 14 residues in the CDR3. Per the germline V gene, CDR1 is MNHEY and CDR2 is SVGAGI. The V segment lost 3 bases and the J segment 5 bases; nucleotides outside the gene matches: 6. CDR3 sequence (DNA): TGTGCCAGCAGTTATACCCAGGGGGGAACTGAAGCTTTCTTT. Translation gives CASSYTQGGTEAFF.

The chain is built from TRBV27 and TRBJ1-2; 9 bases fit TRBD1. V lost 6 bases to trimming and J lost 6 bases; unmatched junction nucleotides: 17. Germline CDR1 MNHEY, CDR2 SMNVEV (reference sequence). CDR3 length: 17 residues. The CDR3 DNA follows: TGTGCCAGCAGGACCGGGACAGGGAATCCGGTAACTAATGGCTACACCTTC. This sequence encodes CASRTGTGNPVTNGYTF.

The chain has TRBV7-2 and TRBJ2-2, with TRBD1 matching 11 bases. The CDR3 contains 15 residues. Per the germline V gene, CDR1 is SGHTA and CDR2 is FQGNSA. Trimming took 5 bases from V and 4 from J; bases not matched to a gene: 3. CDR3 in amino acids: CASSAGQGGTGELFF. DNA of the CDR3: TGTGCCAGCAGCGCGGGACAGGGGGGCACCGGGGAGCTGTTTTTT.

The CDR3 reads CASCTSGASTDTQYF. The CDR3 DNA sequence: TGCGCCAGCTGCACTAGCGGGGCTAGCACAGATACGCAGTATTTT. The chain has TRBV5-1 and TRBJ2-3, with 10 bases identical to TRBD2. V was clipped by 7 bases and J by 0 bases; unmatched bases: 5. CDR3 size: 15 residues. Germline V gene lookup returns CDR1 SGHRS and CDR2 YFSETQ.

This chain joins TRBV27 and TRBJ2-2; D is unresolved. The V gene's germline CDR1 is MNHEY and CDR2 SMNVEV (reference sequence). Trimming shortened V by 0 bases and J by 5 bases, and 16 bases separated the two germline ends. The CDR3 spans 17 residues. CDR3 amino acids: CASSLSILELETGELFF. In DNA, the CDR3 is TGTGCCAGCAGTTTATCGATTTTGGAACTTGAGACCGGGGAGCTGTTTTTT.

J is TRBJ1-3 and V is TRBV18, with a tentative D call TRBD1 (5 bases). The CDR3 contains 16 residues. Germline values: CDR1 KGHSH, CDR2 LQKENI. Deletions cut 1 base from V and 0 bases from J, with 10 bases between. CDR3 residues: CASSPRQTDSGNTIYF. CDR3 DNA sequence: TGTGCCAGCTCACCACGGCAGACAGACTCTGGAAACACCATATATTTT.

The V and J genes are TRBV5-4 and TRBJ2-7; 13 bases align to TRBD2. V was pared by 3 bases and J by 7 bases, with 7 bases of the junction left unmatched. The CDR3 contains 15 residues. Germline values: CDR1 SGHNT, CDR2 YYREEE (reference sequence). The CDR3 region is CASSSTSGGAPEQYF. The CDR3 coding sequence is TGTGCCAGCAGCTCCACTAGCGGGGGGGCCCCAGAGCAGTACTTC.

J is TRBJ2-2 and V is TRBV2; D gene uncertain. Trimming shortened V by 3 bases and J by 6 bases, and 8 bases separated the two germline ends. The CDR3 consists of 13 residues. CDR1 is SNHLY and CDR2 is FYNNEI in the germline V gene. In DNA form, the CDR3 reads TGTGCCAGCAGTGAGATAGGTTCCGGGGAGCTGTTTTTT. Protein product: CASSEIGSGELFF. The variable domain in full, with the rest retrieved from reference TRBV2 and TRBJ2-2, is EPEVTQTPSHQVTQMGQEVILRCVPISNHLYFYWYRQILGQKVEFLVSFYNNEISEKSEIFDDQFSVERPDGSNFTLKIRSTKLEDSAMYFCASSEIGSGELFFGEGSRLTVL.

This clone was observed once. The chain links TRBV15 to TRBJ1-2; possibly TRBD1 for D (5 bases). The CDR3 sequence is 15 residues long. The V gene lost 3 bases and the J gene lost 2 bases, with 13 bases spanning the gap. Germline-derived CDR1 and CDR2 are LNHNV and YYDKDF (reference sequence). CDR3 coding DNA: TGTGCCACCAGCAGGGGCCCGGGGGACAACTATGGCTACACCTTC. Translated, it gives CATSRGPGDNYGYTF.

The gene calls are TRBV19 and TRBJ2-3; a weak D match, TRBD1 (6 bases). CDR3 size: 15 residues. The germline V gene has CDR1 LNHDA and CDR2 SQIVND (reference sequence). With 0 bases removed from V and 3 bases from J, the gap between germline ends came to 10 bases. CDR3 amino acids: CASSIEGADTDTQYF. CDR3 bases: TGTGCCAGTAGTATAGAGGGGGCCGATACAGATACGCAGTATTTT.

V and J are TRBV18 and TRBJ2-3; TRBD2 is a possible D gene (5 bases). Germline lookup yields CDR1 KGHSH and CDR2 LQKENI. This CDR3 spans 14 amino acids. Trimming left V 2 bases short and J 4 bases short, with 10 bases between. The DNA of the CDR3 is TGTGCCAGCTCACCAGTATCGGGATCAGATACGCAGTATTTT. This encodes CASSPVSGSDTQYF.

This chain connects TRBV4-2 to TRBJ2-1; tentative D call: TRBD1 (6 bases). The CDR3 totals 16 residues. The V and J ends lost 3 bases and 6 bases respectively, with 18 bases between them. Germline V gene lookup returns CDR1 LGHNA and CDR2 YNFKEQ. In DNA form, the CDR3 reads TGTGCCAGCAGCCAGACCACCGGGACACCTGGCAATGAGCAGTTCTTC. Protein product: CASSQTTGTPGNEQFF.

This chain links TRBV2 with TRBJ2-7, with D tentatively TRBD1 or TRBD2 (6 bases each). The CDR3 is 11 residues long. Germline CDR1 reads SNHLY; CDR2 reads FYNNEI. V was shortened by 9 bases and J by 5 bases, with 11 bases between the two germline ends. The CDR3 DNA is TGTGCCAGAGGGGGGCCAGACGAGCAGTACTTC. This codes for CARGGPDEQYF.